There are many counts of the clone carrying this TCR beta chain. The authors produced cDNA by 5'RACE using 10-nucleotide random UMIs. MiXCR, run by TCRdb on the 5' RACE reads, gives a single entry per CDR3 protein. The data contain about 41,000 distinct CDR3 sequences, roughly 15% of them singletons. The CDR3 covers 19 residues. Germline V gene lookup returns CDR1 LGHDT and CDR2 YNNKEL (reference sequence). V was pared by 11 bases and J by 5 bases, with 24 bases of the junction left unmatched. This entry belongs to a study of neurological immune-mediated disorders. The chain uses TRBV3-1 and TRBJ1-4, with TRBD1 identical over 9 bases. The receptor was isolated from a woman aged 55-70 years with HTLV-1-associated myelopathy (HAM/TSP). The sample taken for sequencing was CD4+ T cells from blood. Here the CDR3 reads CACGSRQGETTDPNEKLFF. Written as DNA, the CDR3 is TGTGCCTGCGGGAGCCGACAGGGGGAGACCACCGACCCGAATGAAAAACTGTTTTTT. Based on the CDR3 plus reference TRBV3-1 and TRBJ1-4, the full variable domain is DTAVSQTPKYLVTQMGNDKSIKCEQNLGHDTMYWYKQDSKKFLKIMFSYNNKELIINETVPNRFSPKSPDKAHLNLHINSLELGDSAVYFCACGSRQGETTDPNEKLFFGSGTQLSVL.